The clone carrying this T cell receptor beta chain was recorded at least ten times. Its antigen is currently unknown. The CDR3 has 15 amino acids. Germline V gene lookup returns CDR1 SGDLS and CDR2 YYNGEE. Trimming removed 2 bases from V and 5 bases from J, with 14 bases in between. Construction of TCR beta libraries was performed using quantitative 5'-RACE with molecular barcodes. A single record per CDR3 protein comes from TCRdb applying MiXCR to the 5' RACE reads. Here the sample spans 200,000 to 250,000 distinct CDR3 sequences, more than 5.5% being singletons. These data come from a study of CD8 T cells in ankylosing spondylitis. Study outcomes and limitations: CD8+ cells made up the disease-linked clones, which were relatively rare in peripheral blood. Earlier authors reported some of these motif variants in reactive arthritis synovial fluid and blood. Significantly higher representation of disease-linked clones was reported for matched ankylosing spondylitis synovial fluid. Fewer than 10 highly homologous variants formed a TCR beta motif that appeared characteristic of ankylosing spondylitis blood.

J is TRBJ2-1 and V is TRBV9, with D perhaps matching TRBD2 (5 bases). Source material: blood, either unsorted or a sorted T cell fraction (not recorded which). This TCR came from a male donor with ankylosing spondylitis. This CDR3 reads CASSVTGYGNNEQFF. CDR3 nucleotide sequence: TGTGCCAGCAGCGTTACGGGGTATGGAAACAATGAGCAGTTCTTC.